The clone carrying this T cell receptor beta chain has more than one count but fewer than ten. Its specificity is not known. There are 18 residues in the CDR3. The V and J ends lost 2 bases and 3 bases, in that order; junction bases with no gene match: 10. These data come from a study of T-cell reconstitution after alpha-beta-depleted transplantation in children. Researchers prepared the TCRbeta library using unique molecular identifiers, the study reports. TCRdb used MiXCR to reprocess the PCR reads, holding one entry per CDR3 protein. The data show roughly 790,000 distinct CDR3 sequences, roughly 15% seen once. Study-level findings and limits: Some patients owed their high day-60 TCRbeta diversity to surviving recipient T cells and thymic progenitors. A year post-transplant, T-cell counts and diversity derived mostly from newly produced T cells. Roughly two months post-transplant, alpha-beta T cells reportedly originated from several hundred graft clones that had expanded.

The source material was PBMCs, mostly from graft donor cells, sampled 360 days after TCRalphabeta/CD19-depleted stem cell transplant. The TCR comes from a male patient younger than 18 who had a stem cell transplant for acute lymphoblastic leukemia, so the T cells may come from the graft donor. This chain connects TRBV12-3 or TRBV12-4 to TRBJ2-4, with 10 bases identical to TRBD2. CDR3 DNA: TGTGCCAGCAGTTTAAATAGCGGGAGGATGTGGGACAAAAACATTCAGTACTTC. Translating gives CASSLNSGRMWDKNIQYF.